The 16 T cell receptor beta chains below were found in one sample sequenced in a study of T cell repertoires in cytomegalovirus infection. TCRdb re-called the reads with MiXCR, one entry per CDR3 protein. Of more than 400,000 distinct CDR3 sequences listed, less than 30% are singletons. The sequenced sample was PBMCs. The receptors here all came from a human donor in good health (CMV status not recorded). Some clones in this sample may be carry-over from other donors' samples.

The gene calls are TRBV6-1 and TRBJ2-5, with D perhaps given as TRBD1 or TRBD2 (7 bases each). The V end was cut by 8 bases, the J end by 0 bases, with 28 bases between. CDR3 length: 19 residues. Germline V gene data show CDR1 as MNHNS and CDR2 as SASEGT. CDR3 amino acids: CASGTGGQSRAGYQETQYF. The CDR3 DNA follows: TGTGCCAGCGGAACTGGGGGACAGTCGAGAGCGGGGTACCAAGAGACCCAGTACTTC.

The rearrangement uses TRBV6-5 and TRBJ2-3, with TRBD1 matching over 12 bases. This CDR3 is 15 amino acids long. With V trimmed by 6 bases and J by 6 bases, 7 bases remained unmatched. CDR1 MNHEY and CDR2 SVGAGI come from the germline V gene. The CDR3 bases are TGTGCCAGCAGGCTGGGACAGGGGGCATCGGATACGCAGTATTTT. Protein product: CASRLGQGASDTQYF.

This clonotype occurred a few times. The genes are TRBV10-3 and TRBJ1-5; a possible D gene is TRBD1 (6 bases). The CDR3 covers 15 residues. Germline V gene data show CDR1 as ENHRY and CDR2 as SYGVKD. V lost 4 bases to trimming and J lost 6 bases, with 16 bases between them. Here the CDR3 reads CAISARSGVGQPQHF. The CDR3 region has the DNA TGTGCCATCAGTGCCCGGTCAGGGGTGGGTCAGCCCCAGCATTTT.

CDR3 nucleotides: TGCGCCAGCAGCCAGGGGGTGGTTGGGCCTAGCGGGAGTCTCGCCTACAATGAGCAGTTCTTC. This gives the protein CASSQGVVGPSGSLAYNEQFF. The chain has TRBV4-3 and TRBJ2-1, with 10 nucleotides matching TRBD2. Looked up from germline, CDR1 is LGHNA and CDR2 is YSLEER. The V and J ends lost 3 bases and 2 bases, in that order; junction bases with no gene match: 19. The CDR3 length is 21 residues.

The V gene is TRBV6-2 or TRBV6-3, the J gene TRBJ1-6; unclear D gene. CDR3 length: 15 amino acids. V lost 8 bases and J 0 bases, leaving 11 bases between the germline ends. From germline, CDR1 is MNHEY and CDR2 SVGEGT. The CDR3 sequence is CASRREISYNSPLHF. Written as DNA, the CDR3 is TGTGCCAGCCGGAGGGAGATCTCCTATAATTCACCCCTCCACTTT.

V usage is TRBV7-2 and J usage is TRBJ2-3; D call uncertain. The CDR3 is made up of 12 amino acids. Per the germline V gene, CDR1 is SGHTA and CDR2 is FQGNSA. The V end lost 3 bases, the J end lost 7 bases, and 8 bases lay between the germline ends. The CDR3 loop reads CASSLNWYTQYF. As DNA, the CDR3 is TGTGCCAGCAGCTTGAACTGGTATACGCAGTATTTT.

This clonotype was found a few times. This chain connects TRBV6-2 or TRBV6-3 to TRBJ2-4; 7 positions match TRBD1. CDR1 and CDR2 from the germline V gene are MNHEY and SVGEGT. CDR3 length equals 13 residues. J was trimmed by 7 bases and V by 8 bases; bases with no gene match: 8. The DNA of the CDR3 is TGTGCCAGCCAATGGGACAGCGGCAACATTCAGTACTTC. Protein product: CASQWDSGNIQYF.

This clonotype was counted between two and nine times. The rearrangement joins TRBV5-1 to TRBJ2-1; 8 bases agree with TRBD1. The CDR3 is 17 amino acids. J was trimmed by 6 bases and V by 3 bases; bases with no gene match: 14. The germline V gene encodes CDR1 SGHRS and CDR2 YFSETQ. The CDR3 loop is CASSSPLGQGAINEQFF. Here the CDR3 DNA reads TGCGCCAGCAGCTCTCCCCTTGGGCAGGGGGCAATCAATGAGCAGTTCTTC.

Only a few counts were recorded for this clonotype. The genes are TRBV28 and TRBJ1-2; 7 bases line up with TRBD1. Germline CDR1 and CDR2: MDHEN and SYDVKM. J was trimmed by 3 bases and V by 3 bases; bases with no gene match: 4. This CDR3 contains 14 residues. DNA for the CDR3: TGTGCCAGCAGTTTGACAGGGTTGTACTATGGCTACACCTTC. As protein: CASSLTGLYYGYTF.

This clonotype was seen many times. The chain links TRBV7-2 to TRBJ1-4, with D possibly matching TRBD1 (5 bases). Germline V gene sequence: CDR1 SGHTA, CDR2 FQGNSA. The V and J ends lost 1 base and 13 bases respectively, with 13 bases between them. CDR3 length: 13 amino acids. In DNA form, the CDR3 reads TGTGCCAGCAGCTTAGATCTTAGCAGGGCACTGTTTTTT. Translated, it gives CASSLDLSRALFF.

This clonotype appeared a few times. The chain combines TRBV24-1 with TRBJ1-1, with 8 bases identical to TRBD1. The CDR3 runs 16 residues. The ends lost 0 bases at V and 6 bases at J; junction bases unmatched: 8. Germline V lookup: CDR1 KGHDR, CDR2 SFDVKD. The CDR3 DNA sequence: TGTGCCACCAGTGATTTGGGGACAGGCCTCGGGTCTGAAGCTTTCTTT. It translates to CATSDLGTGLGSEAFF.

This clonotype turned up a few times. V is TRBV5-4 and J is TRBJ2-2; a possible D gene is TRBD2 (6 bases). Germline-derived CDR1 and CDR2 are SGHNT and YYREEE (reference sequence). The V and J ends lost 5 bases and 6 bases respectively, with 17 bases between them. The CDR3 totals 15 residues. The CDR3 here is CASRPAGRYAGELFF. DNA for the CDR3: TGTGCCAGCAGGCCGGCGGGACGATACGCCGGGGAGCTGTTTTTT.

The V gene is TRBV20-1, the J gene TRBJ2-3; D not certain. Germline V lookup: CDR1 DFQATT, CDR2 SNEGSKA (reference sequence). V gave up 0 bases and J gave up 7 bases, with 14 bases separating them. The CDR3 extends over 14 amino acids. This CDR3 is CSARDPGFVHTQYF. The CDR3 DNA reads TGCAGTGCTAGAGATCCTGGTTTTGTGCATACGCAGTATTTT.

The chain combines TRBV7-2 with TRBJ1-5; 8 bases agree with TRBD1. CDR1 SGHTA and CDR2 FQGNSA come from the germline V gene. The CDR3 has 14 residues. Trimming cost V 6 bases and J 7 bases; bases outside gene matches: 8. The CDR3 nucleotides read TGTGCCAGCAGTAACAGGGGGTTAGGCCAGCCCCAGCATTTT. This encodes CASSNRGLGQPQHF.

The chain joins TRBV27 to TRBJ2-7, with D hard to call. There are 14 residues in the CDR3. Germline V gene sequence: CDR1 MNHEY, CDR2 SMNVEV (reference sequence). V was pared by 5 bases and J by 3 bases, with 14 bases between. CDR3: CASSPNSPIYEQYV. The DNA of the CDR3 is TGTGCCAGCAGTCCGAACAGTCCGATCTACGAGCAGTACGTC.

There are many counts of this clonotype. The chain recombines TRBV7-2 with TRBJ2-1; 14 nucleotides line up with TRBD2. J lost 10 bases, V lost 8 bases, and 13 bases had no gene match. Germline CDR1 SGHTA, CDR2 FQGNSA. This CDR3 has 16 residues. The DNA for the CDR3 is TGTGCCAGCTCCCCTACCGGGACTAGCGGGAGTTACGAGCAGTTCTTC. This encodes CASSPTGTSGSYEQFF.